The 29 T cell receptor beta chains reported below all come from one sample, sequenced in a study of control samples from healthy donors and cancer patients. Sequenced by immunoSEQ multiplex PCR; TCRdb stores in-frame clones only, minus some. Of about 250,000 clones detected, around 79% appear once; the ten largest clones hold about an eighth. Sequencing was carried out using PBMCs. These receptors were collected from a woman aged 55-70 years with lung cancer.

The chain joins TRBV7-3 to TRBJ1-6, with D possibly being TRBD1 (5 bases). The CDR3 is 18 amino acids. Germline CDR1 and CDR2: SGHTA and FQGTGA. The ends were cut back, 6 bases at V and 5 bases at J, with 23 bases in the middle. The CDR3 loop is CASSPFTSRGGDNSPLHF. CDR3 coding DNA: TGTGCCAGCAGTCCTTTTACGTCTCGGGGAGGGGATAATTCACCCCTCCACTTT.

This sequence joins TRBV5-4 and TRBJ2-1, with 10 nucleotides matching TRBD2. The CDR3 spans 16 residues. V trimming: 2 bases; J trimming: 0 bases; junction bases outside the gene matches: 2. In germline, CDR1 is SGHNT, CDR2 YYREEE (reference sequence). The CDR3 sequence: CASSLPSGSSYNEQFF. The CDR3 DNA is TGTGCCAGCAGCTTACCTAGCGGGAGCTCCTACAATGAGCAGTTCTTC.

V is TRBV3-1 (or the pseudogene TRBV3-2) and J is TRBJ2-5; 7 positions match TRBD2. CDR3 length equals 15 residues. Germline lookup yields CDR1 LGHDT and CDR2 YNNKEL (reference sequence). J lost 2 bases, V lost 4 bases, and 7 bases had no gene match. The DNA for the CDR3 is TGTGCCAGCAGCCTCCGGGGGGAGCGGCAAGAGACCCAGTACTTC. This translates into CASSLRGERQETQYF.

This clone was found a few times. The chain carries TRBV5-5 and TRBJ1-6; D uncertain. Germline values: CDR1 SGHKS, CDR2 YYEKEE (reference sequence). The CDR3 length is 13 residues. V dropped 2 bases and J dropped 5 bases, with 5 bases sitting between them. For the CDR3, the DNA is TGTGCCAGCAGCTTACAGCATAATTCACCCCTCCACTTT. It specifies CASSLQHNSPLHF. The whole variable domain, remainder taken from reference TRBV5-5 and TRBJ1-6, is DAGVTQSPTHLIKTRGQQVTLRCSPISGHKSVSWYQQVLGQGPQFIFQYYEKEERGRGNFPDRFSARQFPNYSSELNVNALLLGDSALYLCASSLQHNSPLHFGNGTRLTVT.

In its sample, this clone was seen once. The rearrangement uses TRBV25-1 and TRBJ1-6, with TRBD1 matching over 8 bases. Germline trimming cut 8 bases from V and 11 bases from J; bases unmatched to any gene: 11. The CDR3 is 14 residues long. Germline-derived CDR1 and CDR2 are MGHDK and SYGVNS. The CDR3 region has the DNA TGTGCCAGCGGCCCACCTGGACAGGGAACACCCCTCCACTTT. Its translation is CASGPPGQGTPLHF. Filled out from reference TRBV25-1 and TRBJ1-6, the complete variable domain reads EADIYQTPRYLVIGTGKKITLECSQTMGHDKMYWYQQDPGMELHLIHYSYGVNSTEKGDLSSESTVSRIRTEHFPLTLESARPSHTSQYLCASGPPGQGTPLHFGNGTRLTVT.

The V gene is TRBV2, the J gene TRBJ1-2; D remains unclear. The germline CDR1 and CDR2 sequences are SNHLY and FYNNEI. V dropped 1 base and J dropped 6 bases, with 9 bases sitting between them. This CDR3 contains 13 residues. CDR3 amino acids: CASSEGPGDGYTF. The CDR3, as DNA: TGTGCCAGCAGTGAAGGACCCGGAGATGGCTACACCTTC.

This clone was seen ten or more times. V usage is TRBV3-1 (or the pseudogene TRBV3-2) and J usage is TRBJ2-2; tentatively, D is TRBD1 (5 bases). Trimming shortened V by 3 bases and J by 0 bases, and 17 bases separated the two germline ends. The CDR3 runs 18 residues. The germline V gene encodes CDR1 LGHDT and CDR2 YNNKEL (reference sequence). The CDR3 sequence is CASSQVLQGTANTGELFF. The CDR3 DNA reads TGTGCCAGCAGCCAGGTCCTCCAGGGTACCGCGAACACCGGGGAGCTGTTTTTT.

This sequence joins TRBV11-2 and TRBJ2-5; D unclear. Trimming removed 1 base at V and 2 bases at J, with 5 bases between. The CDR3 is 13 residues long. Germline V CDR1 and CDR2: SGHAT, FQNNGV. The chain's CDR3 is CASSLGGQETQYF. The CDR3 DNA is TGTGCCAGCAGCTTAGGGGGTCAAGAGACCCAGTACTTC.

This chain links TRBV6-1 with TRBJ2-3; D gene ambiguous. Germline V CDR1 and CDR2: MNHNS, SASEGT. Trimming removed 2 bases at V and 2 bases at J, with 5 bases between. The CDR3 consists of 13 residues. The CDR3 bases are TGTGCCAGCAGTGAAAACCCCACAGATACGCAGTATTTT. Translating gives CASSENPTDTQYF.

J is TRBJ1-1 and V is TRBV5-4, with a possible D match to TRBD1 (6 bases). Germline V CDR1 and CDR2: SGHNT, YYREEE (reference sequence). V was shortened by 2 bases and J by 5 bases, with 16 bases between the two germline ends. CDR3 size: 15 residues. The CDR3: CASSLENRVLTEAFF. The CDR3 DNA follows: TGTGCCAGCAGCTTAGAGAACAGGGTTTTAACTGAAGCTTTCTTT. Based on the CDR3 plus reference TRBV5-4 and TRBJ1-1, the full variable domain is ETGVTQSPTHLIKTRGQQVTLRCSSQSGHNTVSWYQQALGQGPQFIFQYYREEENGRGNFPPRFSGLQFPNYSSELNVNALELDDSALYLCASSLENRVLTEAFFGQGTRLTVV.

V is TRBV25-1 and J is TRBJ2-7; D might be TRBD1 or TRBD2, each matching 5 bases. Trimming cost V 9 bases and J 3 bases, with 9 bases left between them. The CDR3 sequence is 11 residues long. Germline CDR1 and CDR2: MGHDK and SYGVNS. The CDR3, as DNA: TGTGCCAGTACAGGACTCTACGAGCAGTACTTC. It codes for CASTGLYEQYF.

The chain carries TRBV19 and TRBJ1-3; the D is unclear. In germline, CDR1 is LNHDA, CDR2 SQIVND (reference sequence). The CDR3 loop spans 15 amino acids. Between the trimmed V and J ends, which lost 7 bases and 4 bases, there was a span of 17 bases. The DNA of the CDR3 is TGTGCCAGTACCCTAGGATTCGGGCTCGGAAACACCATATATTTT. Protein sequence: CASTLGFGLGNTIYF.

CDR3 bases: TGTGCCAGCAGGCTTAGACAGAACTACTACGAGCAGTACTTC. This sequence encodes CASRLRQNYYEQYF. The chain joins TRBV6-6 to TRBJ2-7, with D possibly being TRBD1 (5 bases). The V gene lost 6 bases and the J gene lost 3 bases, with 15 bases spanning the gap. Germline CDR1 is MNHNY and CDR2 is SVGAGI (reference sequence). The CDR3 totals 14 residues.

This clone came up a few times. The rearrangement uses TRBV6-5 and TRBJ1-1; D uncertain. The CDR3 totals 10 residues. CDR1 MNHEY and CDR2 SVGAGI come from the germline V gene. V lost 6 bases to trimming and J lost 9 bases, with 8 bases between them. CDR3 residues: CASREVKAFF. DNA for the CDR3: TGTGCCAGCAGGGAGGTGAAAGCTTTCTTT.

V gene TRBV5-4 combines with J gene TRBJ1-3; 10 bases agree with TRBD1. V lost 4 bases to trimming and J lost 2 bases; unmatched junction nucleotides: 6. Germline V gives CDR1 SGHNT, CDR2 YYREEE (reference sequence). This CDR3 region has 16 residues. Here the CDR3 reads CASSIGQGVTGNTIYF. CDR3 in DNA: TGTGCCAGCAGCATTGGACAGGGGGTTACTGGAAACACCATATATTTT.

The V and J genes are TRBV19 and TRBJ1-2; TRBD1 aligns across 9 bases. CDR3 size: 15 residues. The junction had 7 bases not matched to a gene; V was cut back by 1 base and J by 7 bases. Germline V gives CDR1 LNHDA, CDR2 SQIVND (reference sequence). The CDR3 spells CASSIAATGGRGYTF. DNA for the CDR3: TGTGCCAGTAGTATAGCGGCGACAGGGGGACGTGGCTACACCTTC.

This chain joins TRBV28 and TRBJ2-1, with 10 nucleotides matching TRBD2. V shed 7 bases, J shed 2 bases, and the junction held 5 bases outside the gene matches. The germline V gene has CDR1 MDHEN and CDR2 SYDVKM. The length of the CDR3 is 15 residues. The CDR3 DNA reads as TGTGCCAGCAATCCACTAGCGGGAACCTACAATGAGCAGTTCTTC. Translation: CASNPLAGTYNEQFF.

The chain couples TRBV4-1 to TRBJ1-2, with D unresolved. Germline V gene data show CDR1 as MGHRA and CDR2 as YSYEKL. V lost 0 bases and J lost 5, with 16 bases in between. This CDR3 comprises 16 residues. In DNA, the CDR3 is TGCGCCAGCAGCCAAGAGGCGGCAGCCGAATTATATGGCTACACCTTC. It encodes CASSQEAAAELYGYTF.

As regards this clone: The junction differs from germline at one of its ends, possibly a read error. The genes are TRBV28 and TRBJ2-7, with D possibly called TRBD1 or TRBD2 (6 bases each). Looked up from germline, CDR1 is MDHEN and CDR2 is SYDVKM. The CDR3 sequence is 13 residues long. The CDR3 protein is CASSLSGARNRNF. For the CDR3, the DNA is TGTGCCAGCAGTTTATCGGGGGCGCGAAATAGGAACTTC.

This sequence joins TRBV11-2 and TRBJ2-7; 7 nucleotides align to TRBD2. V was pared by 4 bases and J by 2 bases, with 5 bases of the junction left unmatched. The CDR3 consists of 14 residues. The germline V gene encodes CDR1 SGHAT and CDR2 FQNNGV. CDR3 nucleotides: TGTGCCAGCAGCTCGTCGGGAGGCCCCTACGAGCAGTACTTC. It translates to CASSSSGGPYEQYF.

This chain connects TRBV28 to TRBJ2-3, with 14 bases fitting TRBD2. The V gene's germline CDR1 is MDHEN and CDR2 SYDVKM. V shed 5 bases, J shed 4 bases, and the junction held 8 bases outside the gene matches. The CDR3 covers 17 residues. CDR3 amino acids: CASSGTSGSPIPDTQYF. In DNA, the CDR3 is TGTGCCAGCAGTGGGACTAGCGGGAGCCCTATCCCAGATACGCAGTATTTT. The full variable domain, with the rest looked up from reference TRBV28 and TRBJ2-3, is DVKVTQSSRYLVKRTGEKVFLECVQDMDHENMFWYRQDPGLGLRLIYFSYDVKMKEKGDIPEGYSVSREKKERFSLILESASTNQTSMYLCASSGTSGSPIPDTQYFGPGTRLTVL.

V gene TRBV7-8 combines with J gene TRBJ1-1; 7 bases align to TRBD1. With 6 bases clipped from V and 1 base from J, the junction kept 11 bases outside the gene matches. Germline lookup yields CDR1 SGHVS and CDR2 FQNEAQ. The CDR3 totals 16 residues. CDR3 region: CASSPLRDSANTEAFF. In DNA, the CDR3 is TGTGCCAGCAGTCCGCTGAGGGACAGTGCGAACACTGAAGCTTTCTTT.

The sample holds a few counts of this clone. This chain uses TRBV5-1 with TRBJ1-1, with D tentatively TRBD1 (6 bases). Germline lookup yields CDR1 SGHRS and CDR2 YFSETQ. The CDR3 runs 13 residues. V lost 5 bases and J lost 1, with 9 bases in between. The CDR3, as DNA: TGCGCCAGCAGGTCGACAGGGAACACTGAAGCTTTCTTT. Protein sequence: CASRSTGNTEAFF.

This chain connects TRBV7-8 to TRBJ1-6; a possible D gene is TRBD1 (5 bases). The CDR3 runs to 18 residues. V gave up 2 bases and J gave up 8 bases, with 22 bases separating them. Per the germline V gene, CDR1 is SGHVS and CDR2 is FQNEAQ. CDR3 nucleotide sequence: TGTGCCAGCAGCTTAAAAAGGACACCTCAGACTACCTATTCACCCCTCCACTTT. The encoded protein is CASSLKRTPQTTYSPLHF.

The chain is built from TRBV7-9 and TRBJ1-4; D may be TRBD1 (6 bases). CDR3 size: 15 residues. Germline assignment: CDR1 SEHNR and CDR2 FQNEAQ (reference sequence). The V gene lost 4 bases and the J gene lost 8 bases, with 17 bases spanning the gap. CDR3 in DNA: TGTGCCAGCAGCTCCAACAGGGTTAAGGGGGAAAAACTGTTTTTT. Translated, it gives CASSSNRVKGEKLFF. The full variable domain, in which reference TRBV7-9 and TRBJ1-4 provide the parts outside the CDR3, is DTGVSQNPRHKITKRGQNVTFRCDPISEHNRLYWYRQTLGQGPEFLTYFQNEAQLEKSRLLSDRFSAERPKGSFSTLEIQRTEQGDSAMYLCASSSNRVKGEKLFFGSGTQLSVL.

The rearrangement links TRBV11-3 to TRBJ2-7; D is undetermined. The CDR3 spans 12 residues. V dropped 5 bases and J dropped 6 bases, with 11 bases sitting between them. The germline gives CDR1 SGHNT, CDR2 YENEEA. CDR3 region: CASSRERGEQYF. The CDR3 bases are TGTGCCAGCAGCCGCGAACGAGGCGAGCAGTACTTC.

The V call is TRBV5-1, the J call TRBJ1-4; D not certain. Germline assignment: CDR1 SGHRS and CDR2 YFSETQ. The CDR3 totals 14 residues. The germline V and J ends were trimmed by 0 bases and 3 bases, with 6 bases remaining between them. The CDR3 sequence: CASSLVRPNEKLFF. The DNA of the CDR3 is TGCGCCAGCAGCTTGGTTCGGCCTAATGAAAAACTGTTTTTT.

This clone occurred a few times. V usage is TRBV19 and J usage is TRBJ2-2, with TRBD2 matching 11 bases. J gave up 2 bases and V 3 bases, and 5 bases lay outside the gene matches. Germline CDR1 and CDR2: LNHDA and SQIVND (reference sequence). The CDR3 is 17 residues long. The CDR3 region has the DNA TGTGCCAGTAGTATTACTGGGACTAGCGGAAACACCGGGGAGCTGTTTTTT. Its protein product is CASSITGTSGNTGELFF. Together with reference TRBV19 and TRBJ2-2, the CDR3 gives the full variable domain: DGGITQSPKYLFRKEGQNVTLSCEQNLNHDAMYWYRQDPGQGLRLIYYSQIVNDFQKGDIAEGYSVSREKKESFPLTVTSAQKNPTAFYLCASSITGTSGNTGELFFGEGSRLTVL.

The CDR3 DNA reads TGTGCCAGCAGCTTAGGGGACAGGGGGCGAGAGACCCAGTACTTC. Translated: CASSLGDRGRETQYF. The chain employs TRBV11-2 and TRBJ2-7; 12 bases agree with TRBD1. The end of the DNA fits TRBJ2-5 better, so the J call may be wrong. The CDR3 has 15 residues. Germline assignment: CDR1 SGHAT and CDR2 FQNNGV.